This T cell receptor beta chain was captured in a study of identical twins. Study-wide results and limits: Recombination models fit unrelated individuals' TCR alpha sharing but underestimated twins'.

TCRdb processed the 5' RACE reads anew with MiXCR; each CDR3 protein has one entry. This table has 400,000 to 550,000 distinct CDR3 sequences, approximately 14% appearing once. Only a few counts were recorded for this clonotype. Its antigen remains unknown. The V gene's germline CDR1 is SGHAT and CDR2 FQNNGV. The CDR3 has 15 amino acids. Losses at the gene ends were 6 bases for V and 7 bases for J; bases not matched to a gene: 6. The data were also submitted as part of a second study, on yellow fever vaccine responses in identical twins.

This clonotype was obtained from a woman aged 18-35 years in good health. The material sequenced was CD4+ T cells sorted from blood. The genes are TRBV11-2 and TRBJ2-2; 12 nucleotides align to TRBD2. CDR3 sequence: CASRPRLAGVGELFF. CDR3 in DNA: TGTGCCAGCAGGCCTAGACTAGCGGGAGTCGGGGAGCTGTTTTTT.